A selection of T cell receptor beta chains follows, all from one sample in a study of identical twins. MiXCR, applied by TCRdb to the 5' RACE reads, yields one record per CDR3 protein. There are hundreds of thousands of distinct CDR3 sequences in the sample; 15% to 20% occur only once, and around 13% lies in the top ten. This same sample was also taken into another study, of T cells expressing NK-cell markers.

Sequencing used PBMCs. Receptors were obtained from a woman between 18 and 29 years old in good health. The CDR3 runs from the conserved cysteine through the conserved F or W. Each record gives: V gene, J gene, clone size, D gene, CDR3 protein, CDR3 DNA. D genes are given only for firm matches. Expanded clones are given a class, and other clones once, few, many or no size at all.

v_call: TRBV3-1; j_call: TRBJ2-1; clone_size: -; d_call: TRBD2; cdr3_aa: CASSQGPSGAFEQFF; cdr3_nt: TGTGCCAGCAGCCAAGGTCCTAGCGGGGCATTCGAGCAGTTCTTC
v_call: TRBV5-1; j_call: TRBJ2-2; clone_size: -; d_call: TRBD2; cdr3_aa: CASSWSGSGNTGELFF; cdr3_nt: TGCGCCAGCAGCTGGAGCGGGAGCGGGAACACCGGGGAGCTGTTTTTT
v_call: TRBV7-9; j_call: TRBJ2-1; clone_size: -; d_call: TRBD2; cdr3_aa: CARSSGLVIGNEQFF; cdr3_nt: TGTGCCAGGAGCTCAGGACTAGTGATTGGCAATGAGCAGTTCTTC
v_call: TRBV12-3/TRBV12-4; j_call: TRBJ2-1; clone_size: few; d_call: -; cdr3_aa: CASRPPIRLGMYNEQFF; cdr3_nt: TGTGCCAGCAGGCCCCCGATCCGGCTAGGCATGTACAATGAGCAGTTCTTC
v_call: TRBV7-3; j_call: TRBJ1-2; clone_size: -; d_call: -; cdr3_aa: CASSSTIREKSYTF; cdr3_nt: TGTGCCAGCAGCTCGACCATCAGGGAGAAGAGCTACACCTTC
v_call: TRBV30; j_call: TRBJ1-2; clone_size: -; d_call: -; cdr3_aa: CAWSAGGPYGYTF; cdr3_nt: TGTGCCTGGAGTGCTGGGGGGCCCTATGGCTACACCTTC
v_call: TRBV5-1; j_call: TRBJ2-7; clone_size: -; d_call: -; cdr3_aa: CASSLHIETGYEQYF; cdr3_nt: TGCGCCAGCAGCTTGCATATTGAGACAGGCTACGAGCAGTACTTC
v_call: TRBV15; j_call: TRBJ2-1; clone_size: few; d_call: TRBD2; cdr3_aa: CATSRDPRTSSYNEQFF; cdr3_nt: TGTGCCACCAGCAGAGATCCCCGGACTAGCTCCTACAATGAGCAGTTCTTC
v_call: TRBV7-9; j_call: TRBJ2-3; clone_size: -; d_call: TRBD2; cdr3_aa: CASRPIAGDTQYF; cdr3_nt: TGTGCCAGCAGACCTATAGCGGGAGATACGCAGTATTTT
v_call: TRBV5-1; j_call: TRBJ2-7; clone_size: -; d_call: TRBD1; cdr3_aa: CASSLDGQVYEQYF; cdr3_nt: TGCGCCAGCAGCTTGGACGGACAGGTTTACGAGCAGTACTTC
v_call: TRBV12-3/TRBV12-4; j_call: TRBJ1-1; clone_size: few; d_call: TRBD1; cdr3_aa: CASSYGQGHTEAFF; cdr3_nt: TGTGCCAGCAGTTACGGACAGGGGCACACTGAAGCTTTCTTT
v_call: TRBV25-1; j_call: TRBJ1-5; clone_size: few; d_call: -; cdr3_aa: CASSDARVNQPQHF; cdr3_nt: TGTGCCAGCAGTGACGCCAGGGTCAATCAGCCCCAGCATTTT
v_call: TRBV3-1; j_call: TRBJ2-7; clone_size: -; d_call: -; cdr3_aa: CASSHGGGIRYEQYF; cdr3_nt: TGTGCCAGCAGCCATGGGGGAGGAATCAGATACGAGCAGTACTTC
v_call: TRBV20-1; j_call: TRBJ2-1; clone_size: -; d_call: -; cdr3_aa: CSAVVAGDVGNEQFF; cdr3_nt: TGCAGTGCGGTTGTAGCAGGCGATGTGGGGAATGAGCAGTTCTTC
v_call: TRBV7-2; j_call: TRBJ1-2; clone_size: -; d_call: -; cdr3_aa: CASSPGGRVLYGYTF; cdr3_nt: TGTGCCAGCAGCCCCGGGGGACGGGTCCTCTATGGCTACACCTTC
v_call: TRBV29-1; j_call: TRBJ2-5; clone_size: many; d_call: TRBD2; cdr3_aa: CSVPGLGKETQYF; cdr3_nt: TGCAGCGTTCCGGGACTAGGAAAAGAGACCCAGTACTTC
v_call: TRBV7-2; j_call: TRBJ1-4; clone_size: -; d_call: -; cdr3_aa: CASRERGGPNEKLFF; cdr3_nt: TGTGCCAGCAGGGAACGAGGAGGGCCGAATGAAAAACTGTTTTTT
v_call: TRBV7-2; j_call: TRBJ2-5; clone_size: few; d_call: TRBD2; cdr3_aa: CASSPELAGETQYF; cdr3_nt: TGTGCCAGCAGCCCGGAACTAGCGGGAGAGACCCAGTACTTC
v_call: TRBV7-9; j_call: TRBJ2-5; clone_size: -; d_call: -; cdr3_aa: CASSFHVQETQYF; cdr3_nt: TGTGCCAGCAGCTTTCATGTTCAAGAGACCCAGTACTTC
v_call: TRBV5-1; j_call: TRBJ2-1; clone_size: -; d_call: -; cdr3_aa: CASSPPLYRGGFNEQFF; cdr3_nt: TGCGCCAGCAGCCCCCCACTATACAGGGGGGGTTTTAATGAGCAGTTCTTC
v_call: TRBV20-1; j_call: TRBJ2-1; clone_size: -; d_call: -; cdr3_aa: CSALGTGMAREVNEQFF; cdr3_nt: TGCAGTGCTCTTGGGACAGGGATGGCGCGGGAGGTAAATGAGCAGTTCTTC
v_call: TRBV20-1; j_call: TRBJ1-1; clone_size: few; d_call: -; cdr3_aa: CSAVFNTEAFF; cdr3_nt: TGCAGTGCTGTGTTCAACACTGAAGCTTTCTTT
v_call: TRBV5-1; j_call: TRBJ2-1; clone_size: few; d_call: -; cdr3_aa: CASSLAGSGPYNEQFF; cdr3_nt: TGCGCCAGCAGCTTGGCCGGGTCAGGGCCTTACAATGAGCAGTTCTTC
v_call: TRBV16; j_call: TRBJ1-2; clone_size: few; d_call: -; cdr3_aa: CASSQSQDYGYTF; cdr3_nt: TGTGCCAGCAGCCAATCGCAGGACTATGGCTACACCTTC
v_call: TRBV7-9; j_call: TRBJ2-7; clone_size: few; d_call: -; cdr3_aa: CASSLAAALGQYF; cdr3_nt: TGTGCCAGCAGCTTAGCGGCAGCTCTTGGTCAGTACTTC
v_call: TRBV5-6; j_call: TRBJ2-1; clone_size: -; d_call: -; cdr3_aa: CASCLGAYNEQFF; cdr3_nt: TGTGCCAGCTGCCTCGGGGCCTACAATGAGCAGTTCTTC
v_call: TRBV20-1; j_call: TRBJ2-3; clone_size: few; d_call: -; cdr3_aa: CSATRTGGAADTQYF; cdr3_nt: TGCAGTGCTACGCGAACAGGGGGGGCCGCAGATACGCAGTATTTT
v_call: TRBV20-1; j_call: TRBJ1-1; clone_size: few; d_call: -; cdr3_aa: CSAMGDREAFF; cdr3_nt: TGCAGTGCTATGGGGGACCGGGAAGCTTTCTTT
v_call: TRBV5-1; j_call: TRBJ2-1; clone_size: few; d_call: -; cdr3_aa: CASSLGYGTRKNEQFF; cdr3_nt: TGCGCCAGCAGCTTGGGATACGGCACGAGGAAGAATGAGCAGTTCTTC
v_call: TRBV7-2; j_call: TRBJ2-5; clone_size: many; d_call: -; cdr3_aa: CASSSQGNWETQYF; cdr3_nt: TGTGCCAGCAGCTCGCAGGGGAATTGGGAGACCCAGTACTTC
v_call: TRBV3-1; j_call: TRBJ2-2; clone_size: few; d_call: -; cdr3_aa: CASSLFLTDTGELFF; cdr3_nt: TGTGCCAGCAGCCTCTTTCTGACGGACACCGGGGAGCTGTTTTTT
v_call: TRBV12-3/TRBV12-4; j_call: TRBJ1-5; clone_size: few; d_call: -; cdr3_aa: CASRQWGNQPQHF; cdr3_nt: TGTGCCAGCAGACAGTGGGGCAATCAGCCCCAGCATTTT
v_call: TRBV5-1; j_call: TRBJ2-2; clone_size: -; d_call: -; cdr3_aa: CASSLAMDLGTGELFF; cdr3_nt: TGCGCCAGCAGCTTGGCCATGGATTTGGGCACCGGGGAGCTGTTTTTT
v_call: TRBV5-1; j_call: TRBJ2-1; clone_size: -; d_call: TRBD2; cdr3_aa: CASSWGLAGSYNEQFF; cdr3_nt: TGCGCCAGCAGCTGGGGACTAGCGGGCTCCTACAATGAGCAGTTCTTC
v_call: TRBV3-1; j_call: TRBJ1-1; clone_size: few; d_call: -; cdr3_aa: CASSRGLGGMNTEAFF; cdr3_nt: TGTGCCAGCAGCCGGGGGTTGGGCGGAATGAACACTGAAGCTTTCTTT
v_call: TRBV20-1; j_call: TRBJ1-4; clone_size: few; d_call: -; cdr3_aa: CSARATANEKLFF; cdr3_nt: TGCAGTGCTAGAGCTACAGCGAATGAAAAACTGTTTTTT
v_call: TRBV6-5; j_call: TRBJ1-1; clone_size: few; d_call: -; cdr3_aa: CASSYGQATEAFF; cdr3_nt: TGTGCCAGCAGTTATGGCCAGGCCACTGAAGCTTTCTTT
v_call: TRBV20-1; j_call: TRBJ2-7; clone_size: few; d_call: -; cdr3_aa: CSALASRPPYEQYF; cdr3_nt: TGCAGTGCTCTAGCCTCCAGGCCGCCCTACGAGCAGTACTTC
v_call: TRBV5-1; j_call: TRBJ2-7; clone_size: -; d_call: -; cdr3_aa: CASSLISASGEQYF; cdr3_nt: TGCGCCAGCAGCTTGATTAGCGCCTCCGGGGAGCAGTACTTC
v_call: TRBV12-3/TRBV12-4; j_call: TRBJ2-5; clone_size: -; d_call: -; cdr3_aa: CASGVGVGKETQYF; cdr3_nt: TGTGCCAGCGGCGTGGGGGTAGGGAAAGAGACCCAGTACTTC
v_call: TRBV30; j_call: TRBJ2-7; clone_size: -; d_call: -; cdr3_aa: CAWSTGLYEQYF; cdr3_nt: TGTGCCTGGAGTACAGGCCTCTACGAGCAGTACTTC
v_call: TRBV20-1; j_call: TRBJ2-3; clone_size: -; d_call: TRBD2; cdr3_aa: CSARPLQRGSTDTQYF; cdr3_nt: TGCAGTGCTAGGCCCCTCCAGCGGGGATCCACAGATACGCAGTATTTT
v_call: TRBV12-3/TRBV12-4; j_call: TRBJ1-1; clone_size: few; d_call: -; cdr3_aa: CASSLMFTEAFF; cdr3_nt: TGTGCCAGCAGTTTAATGTTTACTGAAGCTTTCTTT
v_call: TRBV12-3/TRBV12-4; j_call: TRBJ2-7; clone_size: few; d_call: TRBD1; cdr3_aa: CASTPGQGVYEQYF; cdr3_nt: TGTGCCAGCACCCCAGGGCAGGGGGTGTACGAGCAGTACTTC
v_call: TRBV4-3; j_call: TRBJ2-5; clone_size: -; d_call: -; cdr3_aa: CASSQLIQETQYF; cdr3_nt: TGCGCCAGCAGCCAGTTAATCCAAGAGACCCAGTACTTC
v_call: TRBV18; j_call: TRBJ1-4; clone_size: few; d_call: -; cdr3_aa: CASSPGINEKLFF; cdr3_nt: TGTGCCAGCTCACCAGGAATTAATGAAAAACTGTTTTTT